These 18 T cell receptor beta chains were sequenced from one sample in a study of human thymus T cells. Some clones are missing from TCRdb's copy, which holds only in-frame ones; the method was immunoSEQ multiplex PCR. The sample lists 46,000 or so clones, 95% occurring once. The sample taken for sequencing was blood. The source of these receptors is a girl under three years old with a congenital heart defect but otherwise immunologically healthy.

The J gene is TRBJ2-1, the V gene TRBV5-4; 11 positions agree with TRBD2. Trimming took 2 bases from V and 8 from J; bases not matched to a gene: 9. Germline loops: CDR1 SGHNT, CDR2 YYREEE (reference sequence). The CDR3 totals 16 residues. The CDR3 spells CASSFGGLAELHEQFF. The CDR3 bases are TGTGCCAGCAGCTTTGGGGGACTAGCGGAACTTCATGAGCAGTTCTTC.

The V and J genes are TRBV6-4 and TRBJ1-5; weak D call: TRBD1 (6 bases). Deletions cut 6 bases from V and 2 bases from J, with 20 bases between. Germline CDR1 is MRHNA and CDR2 is SNTAGT. The CDR3 has 17 amino acids. The CDR3 here is CASSKEQGPGGNQPQHF. Written as DNA, the CDR3 is TGTGCCAGCAGCAAAGAACAGGGTCCGGGGGGCAATCAGCCCCAGCATTTT.

This clone was recorded once. The chain links TRBV6-5 to TRBJ2-7, with a weak D call TRBD2 (6 bases). Germline V gene lookup returns CDR1 MNHEY and CDR2 SVGAGI. V lost 1 base and J 6 bases, leaving 10 bases between the germline ends. This CDR3 has 13 residues. CDR3 region: CASSYWLGGEQYF. The CDR3 DNA follows: TGTGCCAGCAGTTACTGGCTCGGGGGCGAGCAGTACTTC.

As regards this clone: Germline and junction disagree at one end, which may indicate a read error. The chain links TRBV19 to TRBJ1-2; D may be TRBD1 (5 bases). CDR1 is LNHDA and CDR2 is SQIVND in the germline V gene (reference sequence). CDR3 length: 14 amino acids. The CDR3 nucleotides read TGTGCCAGTAAATGGGGATTGCTTCAGGGAAAATCTTCCTTC. It yields the protein CASKWGLLQGKSSF.

The rearrangement uses TRBV28 and TRBJ1-1; D is perhaps TRBD1 (6 bases). The CDR3 is 14 amino acids. From germline, CDR1 is MDHEN and CDR2 SYDVKM. V lost 4 bases and J lost 4, with 13 bases in between. The DNA of the CDR3 is TGTGCCAGCAGTTCCACAGGGTCCCGCACTGAAGCTTTCTTT. Protein product: CASSSTGSRTEAFF.

The chain employs TRBV25-1 and TRBJ2-5; D might be TRBD2 (6 bases). The CDR3 runs 14 residues. The V and J ends lost 5 bases and 2 bases respectively, with 12 bases between them. Germline CDR1 reads MGHDK; CDR2 reads SYGVNS. This CDR3 is CASSLLATQETQYF. CDR3 bases: TGTGCCAGCAGTCTGCTAGCGACACAAGAGACCCAGTACTTC.

In nucleotides, the CDR3 is TGTGCCAGCAGGAAGGAATTAGGGACTGAAGCTTTCTTT. Encoded protein: CASRKELGTEAFF. The V gene is TRBV2, the J gene TRBJ1-1; the D is unclear. This CDR3 region has 13 residues. V was pared by 6 bases and J by 5 bases, with 13 bases between. CDR1 and CDR2 (germline): SNHLY, FYNNEI. The whole variable domain, filled in from reference TRBV2 and TRBJ1-1, reads EPEVTQTPSHQVTQMGQEVILRCVPISNHLYFYWYRQILGQKVEFLVSFYNNEISEKSEIFDDQFSVERPDGSNFTLKIRSTKLEDSAMYFCASRKELGTEAFFGQGTRLTVV.

This chain joins TRBV6-4 and TRBJ1-5; no firm D call. V was pared by 7 bases and J by 0 bases, with 22 bases between. Germline CDR1 reads MRHNA; CDR2 reads SNTAGT. CDR3 length: 18 amino acids. This chain's CDR3 is CASTFGPRNVYSNQPQHF. The DNA of the CDR3 is TGTGCCAGCACTTTTGGGCCCCGGAACGTTTATAGCAATCAGCCCCAGCATTTT.

The V and J genes are TRBV5-1 and TRBJ2-1; D not certain. V was shortened by 5 bases and J by 2 bases, with 8 bases between the two germline ends. CDR1 and CDR2 from the germline V gene are SGHRS and YFSETQ. The CDR3 length is 13 residues. The CDR3 loop reads CASRVATYNEQFF. The CDR3 coding sequence is TGCGCCAGCAGGGTTGCCACCTACAATGAGCAGTTCTTC.

The CDR3 bases are TGTGCCTGGAGTGTACCCCTATCAGGGGGCTATGGCTACACCTTC. As protein: CAWSVPLSGGYGYTF. V gene TRBV30 combines with J gene TRBJ1-2; 7 bases are shared with TRBD1. This CDR3 comprises 15 residues. V lost 0 bases, J lost 4 bases, and 8 bases stayed unmatched. The V gene's germline CDR1 is GTSNPN and CDR2 SVGIG (reference sequence).

The rearrangement links TRBV5-1 to TRBJ2-5; 9 positions agree with TRBD2. CDR1 and CDR2 (germline): SGHRS, YFSETQ. This CDR3 is 14 amino acids long. V lost 3 bases, J lost 3 bases, and 3 bases stayed unmatched. The CDR3 DNA reads TGCGCCAGCAGCTCCGGACTAGCGAAAGAGACCCAGTACTTC. Translated, it gives CASSSGLAKETQYF.

The chain couples TRBV4-1 to TRBJ2-4, with 9 bases matching TRBD2. The CDR3 consists of 17 residues. CDR1 is MGHRA and CDR2 is YSYEKL in the germline V gene. V shed 4 bases and J 5 bases; nucleotides not matched to a gene: 12. The chain's CDR3 is CASSPAAGREGENIQYF. The CDR3, as DNA: TGCGCCAGCAGCCCAGCGGCGGGGCGGGAGGGGGAAAACATTCAGTACTTC.

This chain uses TRBV2 with TRBJ2-7; 8 nucleotides match TRBD1. The CDR3 runs to 14 residues. Germline-derived CDR1 and CDR2 are SNHLY and FYNNEI. The J segment lost 2 bases and the V segment lost 7 bases, leaving 7 bases of the junction unmatched. The CDR3, as DNA: TGTGCCAGCAACAGGGACAGGTCGGCCTACGAGCAGTACTTC. Amino acids: CASNRDRSAYEQYF.

The chain has TRBV5-1 and TRBJ2-7; 8 bases fit TRBD2. Germline CDR1 SGHRS, CDR2 YFSETQ. The J segment lost 4 bases and the V segment lost 1 base, leaving 13 bases of the junction unmatched. The CDR3 contains 17 residues. The CDR3 coding sequence is TGCGCCAGCAGCTTGATGGGGTACGGGAGGGCCGATTACGAGCAGTACTTC. It encodes CASSLMGYGRADYEQYF.

The chain recombines TRBV4-3 with TRBJ1-2, with D maybe TRBD1 (5 bases). From germline, CDR1 is LGHNA and CDR2 YSLEER. V dropped 1 base and J dropped 3 bases, with 15 bases sitting between them. The CDR3 has 16 amino acids. The CDR3 here is CASSQVSGRSYYGYTF. CDR3 coding DNA: TGCGCCAGCAGCCAAGTCTCGGGACGGTCGTACTATGGCTACACCTTC.

The gene calls are TRBV27 and TRBJ2-5; D is tentatively TRBD1 or TRBD2 (6 bases each). Trimming removed 4 bases from V and 2 bases from J, with 17 bases in between. Germline assignment: CDR1 MNHEY and CDR2 SMNVEV (reference sequence). The CDR3 has 16 amino acids. CDR3 sequence: CASSSSVGGRQETQYF. CDR3 coding DNA: TGTGCCAGCAGTTCCTCCGTTGGGGGGCGACAAGAGACCCAGTACTTC.

The chain recombines TRBV18 with TRBJ2-2; D is unresolved. The CDR3 runs to 13 residues. With 6 bases removed from V and 2 bases from J, the gap between germline ends came to 7 bases. Germline CDR1 and CDR2: KGHSH and LQKENI. The CDR3 protein is CASSPLNTGELFF. CDR3 bases: TGTGCCAGCTCGCCCTTAAACACCGGGGAGCTGTTTTTT.

The genes are TRBV9 and TRBJ1-2; 9 bases map to TRBD1. There are 15 residues in the CDR3. The germline gives CDR1 SGDLS, CDR2 YYNGEE. Trimming cost V 3 bases and J 4 bases; bases outside gene matches: 7. CDR3 sequence: CASSADRGSSYGYTF. Here the CDR3 DNA reads TGTGCCAGCAGCGCGGACAGGGGATCGAGCTATGGCTACACCTTC.